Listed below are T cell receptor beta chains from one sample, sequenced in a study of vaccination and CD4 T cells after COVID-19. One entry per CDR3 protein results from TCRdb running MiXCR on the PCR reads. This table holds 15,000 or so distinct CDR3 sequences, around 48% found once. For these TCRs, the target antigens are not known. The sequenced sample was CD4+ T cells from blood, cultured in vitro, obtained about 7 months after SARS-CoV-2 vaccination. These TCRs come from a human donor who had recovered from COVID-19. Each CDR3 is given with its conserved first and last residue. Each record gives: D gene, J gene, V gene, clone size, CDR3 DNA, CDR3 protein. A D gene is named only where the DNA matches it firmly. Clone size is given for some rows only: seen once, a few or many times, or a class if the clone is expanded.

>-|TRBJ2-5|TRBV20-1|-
TGCAGTGCTAGTTGGGAGACCCAGTACTTC
CSASWETQYF
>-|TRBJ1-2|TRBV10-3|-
TGTGCCATCAGTGAGGGCAGGGGAAGGGGTGGCTACACCTTC
CAISEGRGRGGYTF
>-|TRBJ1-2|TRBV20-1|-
TGCAGTGCTAACCCGGACGTCTATGGCTACACCTTC
CSANPDVYGYTF
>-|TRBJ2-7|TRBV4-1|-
TGCGCCAGCAGCCGGACCCGGGCCCAACCCAACGAGCAGTACTTC
CASSRTRAQPNEQYF
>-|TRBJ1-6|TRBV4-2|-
TGTGCCAGCAGCCAAGTGCACCCAGGGAATGGTTCACCCCTCCACTTT
CASSQVHPGNGSPLHF
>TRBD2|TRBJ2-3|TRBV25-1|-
TGTGCCAGCGGGGGACTAGCGGGGGGGCCTGGAAGCACAGATACGCAGTATTTT
CASGGLAGGPGSTDTQYF
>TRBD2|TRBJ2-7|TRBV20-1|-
TGCAGTGCTAGAGAAGGACTAGCGGGCTCCTACGAGCAGTACTTC
CSAREGLAGSYEQYF
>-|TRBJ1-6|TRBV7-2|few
TGTGCCAGCAGCTTAGGGGCAGCTAGTAATTCACCCCTCCACTTT
CASSLGAASNSPLHF
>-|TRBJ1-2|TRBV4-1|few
TGCGCCAGCAGCCAAGCTATACTACAGGTTTCTGGCTACACCTTC
CASSQAILQVSGYTF
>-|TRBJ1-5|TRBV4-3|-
TGCGCCAGCAGCCCCGGGGCGCAGGGCGATCAGCCCCAGCATTTT
CASSPGAQGDQPQHF
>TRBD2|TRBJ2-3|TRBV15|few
TGTGCCACCAGCAGAGGACTAGCGGGGAGCACAGATACGCAGTATTTT
CATSRGLAGSTDTQYF
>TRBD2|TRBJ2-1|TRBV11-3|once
TGTGCCAGCACCCAAGATCCGACCGAGACTAGCGGGATGGGCAATGAGCAGTTCTTC
CASTQDPTETSGMGNEQFF
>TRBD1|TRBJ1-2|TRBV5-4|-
TGTGCCAGCAGCTTGGTGGGCAGGGGGCGTCCGAACTATGGCTACACCTTC
CASSLVGRGRPNYGYTF
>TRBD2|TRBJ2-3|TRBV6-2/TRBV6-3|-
TGTGCCACCTCCTCCTTAGGACTAGCGCAGGGGGATACGCAGTATTTT
CATSSLGLAQGDTQYF
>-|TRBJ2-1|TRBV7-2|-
TGTGCCAGCAGCTTAGCAAAGACTAGCTACAATGAGCAGTTCTTC
CASSLAKTSYNEQFF
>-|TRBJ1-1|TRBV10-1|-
TGCGCCAATTGGGAGGGATACCTGGGGGACACTGAAGCTTTCTTT
CANWEGYLGDTEAFF
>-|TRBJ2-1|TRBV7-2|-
TGTGCCAGCAGCCGGGGGCTAGAGCGGGGTAAGCAGTTCTTC
CASSRGLERGKQFF
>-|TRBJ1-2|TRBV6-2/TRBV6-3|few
TGTGCCAGCAGTTTTAGGGATCGAGGCTACACCTTC
CASSFRDRGYTF
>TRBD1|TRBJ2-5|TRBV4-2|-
TGTGCCAGCAGCCAGGGGACAGCGAGAGAGACCCAGTACTTC
CASSQGTARETQYF
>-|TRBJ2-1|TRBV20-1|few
TGCAGTGCTAGAGACCCTAGGAGCTCCTACAATGAGCAGTTCTTC
CSARDPRSSYNEQFF
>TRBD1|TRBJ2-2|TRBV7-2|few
TGTGCCAGCAGCAGCGGACAGGGAAGTATTAGCGGGGAGCTGTTTTTT
CASSSGQGSISGELFF
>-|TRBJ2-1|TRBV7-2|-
TGTGCCAGCAGCTTATCAATGTCCGCTTTACAAGGTAATGAGCAGTTCTTC
CASSLSMSALQGNEQFF
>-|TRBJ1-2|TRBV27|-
TGTGCCAGCAGTCCAAGGGTCTCGGAGGGCTGCACCTTC
CASSPRVSEGCTF
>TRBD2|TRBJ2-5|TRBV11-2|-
TGTGCCAGCAGCTTGAGGCGGGGGGTCGCGGAGACCCAGTACTTC
CASSLRRGVAETQYF
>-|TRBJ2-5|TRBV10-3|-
TGTGCCATCAGTGAGTCAGAGACCCAGTACTTC
CAISESETQYF
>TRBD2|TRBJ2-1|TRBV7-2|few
TGTGCCAGCAGCTTAGAGTTAGCGGGATACAATGAGCAGTTCTTC
CASSLELAGYNEQFF
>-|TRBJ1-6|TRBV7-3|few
TGTGCCAGCAGCTCGAGTGGGGGGCCCTATAATTCACCCCTCCACTTT
CASSSSGGPYNSPLHF
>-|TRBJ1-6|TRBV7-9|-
TGTGCCAGCAGCTTCCTCAGGGCTGGGAATTCACCCCTCCACTTT
CASSFLRAGNSPLHF
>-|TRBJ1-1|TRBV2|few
TGTGCCAGCACGGAGGGGAGGGGGTGGACTGAAGCTTTCTTT
CASTEGRGWTEAFF
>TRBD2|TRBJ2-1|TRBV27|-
TGTGCCAGCAGCCCGGGACTAGCGGGGGGTTGGCCCAATGAGCAGTTCTTC
CASSPGLAGGWPNEQFF
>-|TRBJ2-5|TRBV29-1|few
TGCAGCGTTGTTGTGGGAGGAGGAGAGACCCAGTACTTC
CSVVVGGGETQYF
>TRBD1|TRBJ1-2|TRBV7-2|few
TGTGCCAGCAGCCCACAGACAGGGAGTTATGGCTACACCTTC
CASSPQTGSYGYTF
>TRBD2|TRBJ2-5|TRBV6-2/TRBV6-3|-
TGTGCCAGCAGCCCCCGGGGGGGCCGTGAGACCCAGTACTTC
CASSPRGGRETQYF
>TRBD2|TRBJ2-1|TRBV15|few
TGTGCCACCAGCAGAGATCTACTAGCGGACTCCTACAATGAGCAGTTCTTC
CATSRDLLADSYNEQFF
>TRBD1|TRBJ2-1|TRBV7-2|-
TGTGCCAGCAGCTCCCGACAGGGACGTTACAATGAGCAGTTCTTC
CASSSRQGRYNEQFF
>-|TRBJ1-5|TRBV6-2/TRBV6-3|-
TGTGCCAGCACCCGGGGGGGCACACATCAGCCCCAGCATTTT
CASTRGGTHQPQHF
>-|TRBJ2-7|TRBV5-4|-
TGTGCCAGCAGCCCCAAGGGTGGGGTTGAGTACTTC
CASSPKGGVEYF
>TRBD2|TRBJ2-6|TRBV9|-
TGTGCCAGCGGCCGGGAGGGGCCCAGCTCTGGGGCCAACGTCCTGACTTTC
CASGREGPSSGANVLTF
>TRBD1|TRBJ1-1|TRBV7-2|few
TGTGCCAGCAGACTCGGACAGGCCACTGAAGCTTTCTTT
CASRLGQATEAFF
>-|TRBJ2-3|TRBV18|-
TGTGCCAGCTCACCTAAGGCCTCGGGAGATACGCAGTATTTT
CASSPKASGDTQYF